The source of this TCR beta chain is a study of blood T cells in healthy people across ages. Notes on the study in general: Leaving the PBMCs unsorted stopped any conclusive comparison of naive versus antigen-experienced cells.

Notes on this clonotype: Its antigen is not identified.

Together with a sample-barcoded 5' primer, a J-beta primer mix was included in a second PCR lasting about 7 to 11 cycles. Carrying 12 random nucleotides, a template-switch adaptor labeled each individual cDNA molecule. TCRdb used MiXCR to reprocess the 5' RACE reads, holding one entry per CDR3 protein. The sample carries some 1.6 million distinct CDR3 sequences, around 35% recorded once. Sequencing input: blood. This clonotype was obtained from a woman younger than 45 in good health.

The CDR3, as DNA: TGTGCCAGCAGCCGAATCGCTAGCGGGGGGGTCTCCTACGAGCAGTACTTC. Amino acids: CASSRIASGGVSYEQYF. This chain links TRBV11-2 with TRBJ2-7; 12 bases are a match to TRBD2. The CDR3 sequence is 17 residues long. V lost 5 bases and J lost 0; bases outside the gene matches: 8. Germline CDR1 SGHAT, CDR2 FQNNGV.